This TCR beta chain is drawn from a study of control samples from healthy donors and cancer patients. Some clones are missing from TCRdb's copy, which holds only in-frame ones; the method was immunoSEQ multiplex PCR. The sample contains about 150,000 clones, 85% to 95% of which appear only once. V lost 2 bases, J lost 5 bases, and 10 bases lay in between. The germline gives CDR1 SGHVS, CDR2 FQNEAQ. The CDR3 is 13 residues long. This receptor was taken from a man aged 40-55 years in good health. J is TRBJ2-7 and V is TRBV7-8, with D possibly being TRBD1 (5 bases). The material sequenced was blood. The CDR3 protein is CASSLRRADEQYF. The CDR3 DNA reads as TGTGCCAGCAGCTTACGCAGGGCGGACGAGCAGTACTTC.